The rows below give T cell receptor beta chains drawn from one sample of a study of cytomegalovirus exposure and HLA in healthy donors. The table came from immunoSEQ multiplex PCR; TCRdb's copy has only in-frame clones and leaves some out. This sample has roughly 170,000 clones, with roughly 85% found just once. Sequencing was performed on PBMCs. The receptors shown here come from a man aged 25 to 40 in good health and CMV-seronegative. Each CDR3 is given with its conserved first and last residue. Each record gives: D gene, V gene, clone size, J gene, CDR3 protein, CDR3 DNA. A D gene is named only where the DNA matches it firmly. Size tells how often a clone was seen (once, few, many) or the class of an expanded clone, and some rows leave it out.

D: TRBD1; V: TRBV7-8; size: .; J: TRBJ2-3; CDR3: CASSLGPLGQVTDTQYF; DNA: TGTGCCAGCAGCTTAGGCCCCCTGGGACAGGTCACAGATACGCAGTATTTT
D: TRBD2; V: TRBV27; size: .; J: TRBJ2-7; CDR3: CASSLLSGAFYEQYF; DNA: TGTGCCAGCAGTTTATTGAGCGGGGCATTCTACGAGCAGTACTTC
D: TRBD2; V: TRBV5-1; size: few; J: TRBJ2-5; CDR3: CASSLAASGSLQETQYF; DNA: TGCGCCAGCAGCTTGGCCGCTAGCGGGAGTTTGCAAGAGACCCAGTACTTC
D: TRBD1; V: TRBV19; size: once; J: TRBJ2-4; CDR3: CASSRDRGTPKNIQYF; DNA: TGTGCCAGTAGTCGGGACAGGGGCACCCCCAAAAACATTCAGTACTTC
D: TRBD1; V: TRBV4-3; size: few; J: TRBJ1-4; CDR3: CASSQGTGDEKLFF; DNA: TGCGCCAGCAGCCAAGGGACAGGGGATGAAAAACTGTTTTTT
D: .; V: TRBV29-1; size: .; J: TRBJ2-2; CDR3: CSVVEQLNTGELFF; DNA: TGCAGCGTTGTAGAGCAGTTAAACACCGGGGAGCTGTTTTTT
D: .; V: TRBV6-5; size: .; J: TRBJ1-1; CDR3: CASGMGLMNTEAFF; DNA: TGTGCCAGCGGGATGGGACTGATGAACACTGAAGCTTTCTTT
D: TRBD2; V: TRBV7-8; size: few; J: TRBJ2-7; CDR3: CASSLLAGGRSYEQYF; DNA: TGTGCCAGCAGCTTACTGGCGGGGGGACGTTCCTACGAGCAGTACTTC
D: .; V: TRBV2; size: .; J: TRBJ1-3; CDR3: CASSEAGGESGNTIYF; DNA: TGTGCCAGCAGTGAAGCGGGAGGGGAGTCTGGAAACACCATATATTTT
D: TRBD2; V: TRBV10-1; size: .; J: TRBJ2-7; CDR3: CASSESRTSGRSGTYEQYF; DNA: TGCGCCAGCAGTGAGTCGAGGACTAGCGGGAGGTCGGGGACCTACGAGCAGTACTTC
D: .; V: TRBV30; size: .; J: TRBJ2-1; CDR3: CAWNEGPYNEQFF; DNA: TGTGCCTGGAACGAGGGCCCCTACAATGAGCAGTTCTTC
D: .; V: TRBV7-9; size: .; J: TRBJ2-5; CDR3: CASSSAGKGRETQYF; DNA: TGTGCCAGCAGCTCAGCAGGGAAGGGGAGGGAGACCCAGTACTTC
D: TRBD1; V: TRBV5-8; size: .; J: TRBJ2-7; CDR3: CASSFQGQGAPGEQYF; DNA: TGTGCCAGCAGCTTCCAGGGACAGGGGGCGCCCGGAGAGCAGTACTTC
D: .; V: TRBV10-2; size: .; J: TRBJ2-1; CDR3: CASSGRRQKSYNEQFF; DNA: TGCGCCAGCAGTGGACGTCGACAGAAATCCTACAATGAGCAGTTCTTC
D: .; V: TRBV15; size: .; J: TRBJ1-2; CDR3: CATSRVAGDGGYTF; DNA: TGTGCCACCAGCAGAGTGGCAGGGGACGGTGGCTACACCTTC
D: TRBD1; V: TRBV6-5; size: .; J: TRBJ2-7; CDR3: CASSRTGLYEQYF; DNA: TGTGCCAGCAGTCGGACAGGGCTTTACGAGCAGTACTTC
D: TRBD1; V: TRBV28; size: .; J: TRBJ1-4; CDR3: CASSGAGGYQKLFF; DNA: TGTGCCAGCAGCGGGGCAGGGGGATATCAAAAACTGTTTTTT
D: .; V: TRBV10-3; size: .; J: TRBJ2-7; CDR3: CAISDRGLFYEQYF; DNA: TGTGCCATCAGTGATAGAGGACTTTTCTACGAGCAGTACTTC
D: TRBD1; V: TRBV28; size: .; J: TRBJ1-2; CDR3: CASSFTGVSGYTF; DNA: TGTGCCAGCAGTTTCACAGGGGTTTCTGGCTACACCTTC